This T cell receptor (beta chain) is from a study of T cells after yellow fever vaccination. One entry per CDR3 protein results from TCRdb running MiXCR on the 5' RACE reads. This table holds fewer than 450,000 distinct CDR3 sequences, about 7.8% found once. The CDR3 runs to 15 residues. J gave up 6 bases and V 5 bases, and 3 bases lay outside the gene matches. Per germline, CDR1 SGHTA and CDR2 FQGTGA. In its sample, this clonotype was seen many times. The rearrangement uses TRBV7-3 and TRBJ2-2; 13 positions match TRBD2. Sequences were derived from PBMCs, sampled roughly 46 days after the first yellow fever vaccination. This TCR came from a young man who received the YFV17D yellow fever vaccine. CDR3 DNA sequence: TGTGCCAGCAGCCTGACTAGCGGGGGGCCCGGGGAGCTGTTTTTT. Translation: CASSLTSGGPGELFF.